This passage covers 24 T cell receptor beta chains from one sample sequenced in a study of cytomegalovirus exposure and HLA in healthy donors. The PCR made use of 60 Vbeta and 13 Jbeta primers. Libraries were prepared by immunoSEQ multiplex PCR; TCRdb keeps only in-frame clonotypes and omits some of them. The sample includes 100,000 to 150,000 clones. The sequenced material came from PBMCs. These receptors all come from a man aged 18 to 30 in good health and CMV-seronegative.

The gene calls are TRBV9 and TRBJ2-1; 12 positions match TRBD2. With V trimmed by 0 bases and J by 7 bases, 5 bases remained unmatched. Germline-derived CDR1 and CDR2 are SGDLS and YYNGEE. This CDR3 region has 16 residues. CDR3 nucleotides: TGTGCCAGCAGCGTAGGGGCTAGCGGGGGGGCTAATGAGCAGTTCTTC. Its translation: CASSVGASGGANEQFF.

The chain combines TRBV9 with TRBJ2-7, with TRBD1 matching 9 bases. V gave up 4 bases and J gave up 4 bases; unmatched junction bases: 15. The CDR3 contains 17 residues. CDR1 SGDLS and CDR2 YYNGEE come from the germline V gene. CDR3 DNA sequence: TGTGCCAGCAGCACACGAACGGGTAGACAGGGGGAATACGAGCAGTACTTC. Its protein is CASSTRTGRQGEYEQYF.

V usage is TRBV9 and J usage is TRBJ1-4, with 7 nucleotides matching TRBD1. Germline V gene lookup returns CDR1 SGDLS and CDR2 YYNGEE. J was trimmed by 5 bases and V by 3 bases; bases with no gene match: 4. This CDR3 is built from 14 residues. The CDR3 DNA is TGTGCCAGCAGCGCGGGACAGCCAAATGAAAAACTGTTTTTT. Its protein product is CASSAGQPNEKLFF.

The J gene is TRBJ2-7, the V gene TRBV6-5; a weak D match, TRBD1 (6 bases). V was trimmed by 7 bases and J by 0 bases, leaving 16 bases between them. CDR1 and CDR2 (germline): MNHEY, SVGAGI. CDR3 size: 15 residues. CDR3: CASKPTGIPSYEQYF. The CDR3 coding sequence is TGTGCCAGCAAACCCACAGGGATTCCCTCCTACGAGCAGTACTTC.

The chain recombines TRBV10-2 with TRBJ2-1; 10 bases match TRBD2. J gave up 3 bases and V 5 bases, and 4 bases lay outside the gene matches. CDR3 length equals 15 residues. From germline, CDR1 is WSHSY and CDR2 SAAADI. CDR3 protein: CASSRLAGDYNEQFF. The CDR3 nucleotides are TGCGCCAGCAGTAGGCTAGCGGGGGACTACAATGAGCAGTTCTTC.

The chain combines TRBV5-4 with TRBJ1-2, with D uncertain. This CDR3 region has 11 residues. Per germline, CDR1 SGHNT and CDR2 YYREEE (reference sequence). V was clipped by 6 bases and J by 0 bases, with 3 bases between them. The CDR3 nucleotides are TGTGCCAGCACCTCTAACTATGGCTACACCTTC. This translates into CASTSNYGYTF.

The chain employs TRBV5-1 and TRBJ1-1; D gene unclear. Per the germline V gene, CDR1 is SGHRS and CDR2 is YFSETQ. Trimming pared 7 bases from V and 1 base from J, leaving 11 bases between. The CDR3 is 13 residues long. In nucleotides, the CDR3 is TGCGCCAGCGGTTCTGCGCAGAACACTGAAGCTTTCTTT. Translating gives CASGSAQNTEAFF.

The chain links TRBV2 to TRBJ1-5; tentative D call: TRBD1 (6 bases). This CDR3 has 13 amino acids. Germline CDR1 reads SNHLY; CDR2 reads FYNNEI. Trimming shortened V by 10 bases and J by 3 bases, and 13 bases separated the two germline ends. The DNA of the CDR3 is TGTGCCACCAACCGGGACACCAATCAGCCCCAGCATTTT. It translates to CATNRDTNQPQHF.

The V gene is TRBV10-2, the J gene TRBJ2-7; 7 bases match TRBD1. Germline loops: CDR1 WSHSY, CDR2 SAAADI. V trimming: 6 bases; J trimming: 2 bases; junction bases outside the gene matches: 1. This CDR3 has 12 residues. CDR3 nucleotide sequence: TGCGCCAGCAGAACAGGGGCCTACGAGCAGTACTTC. Translation gives CASRTGAYEQYF.

CDR3 DNA: TGCGCCAGCAACTTGGGACAGGGGTACGAGCAGTACTTC. Amino acid sequence: CASNLGQGYEQYF. The genes are TRBV4-1 and TRBJ2-7; TRBD1 matches 10 bases. The CDR3 length is 13 residues. Germline V gene data show CDR1 as MGHRA and CDR2 as YSYEKL. V shed 7 bases, J shed 4 bases, and the junction held 4 bases outside the gene matches.

V and J are TRBV2 and TRBJ1-6; 11 bases are shared with TRBD1. The CDR3 has 14 residues. V lost 6 bases to trimming and J lost 7 bases; unmatched junction nucleotides: 2. Germline V gene sequence: CDR1 SNHLY, CDR2 FYNNEI. The CDR3: CASSWDRGNSPLHF. In DNA form, the CDR3 reads TGTGCCAGCAGCTGGGACAGGGGGAATTCACCCCTCCACTTT.

V usage is TRBV18 and J usage is TRBJ1-3; the match to TRBD1 covers 9 bases. The CDR3 extends over 15 amino acids. Germline V gene data show CDR1 as KGHSH and CDR2 as LQKENI. V lost 3 bases and J lost 3; bases outside the gene matches: 3. The CDR3 is CASSPGQGSGNTIYF. CDR3 sequence (DNA): TGTGCCAGCTCACCGGGACAGGGAAGTGGAAACACCATATATTTT.

The V and J genes are TRBV5-1 and TRBJ2-3; TRBD2 matches at 10 bases. The CDR3 runs 16 residues. V was pared by 3 bases and J by 1 base, with 5 bases of the junction left unmatched. CDR1 and CDR2 from the germline V gene are SGHRS and YFSETQ. The CDR3 spells CASSSAGTSGTDTQYF. As DNA, the CDR3 is TGCGCCAGCAGCTCCGCCGGGACTAGCGGCACAGATACGCAGTATTTT.

The chain joins TRBV29-1 to TRBJ1-5; no clear D gene. Per germline, CDR1 SQVTM and CDR2 ANQGSEA. The V end was cut by 6 bases, the J end by 0 bases, with 9 bases between. This CDR3 has 13 residues. CDR3 sequence: CSVGGVSNQPQHF. As DNA, the CDR3 is TGCAGCGTGGGCGGGGTTAGCAATCAGCCCCAGCATTTT. The full variable domain, with the rest looked up from reference TRBV29-1 and TRBJ1-5, is SAVISQKPSRDICQRGTSLTIQCQVDSQVTMMFWYRQQPGQSLTLIATANQGSEATYESGFVIDKFPISRPNLTFSTLTVSNMSPEDSSIYLCSVGGVSNQPQHFGDGTRLSIL.

The J gene is TRBJ2-1, the V gene TRBV6-5; maybe TRBD1 (5 bases). Per the germline V gene, CDR1 is MNHEY and CDR2 is SVGAGI. The V and J ends lost 3 bases and 6 bases respectively, with 6 bases between them. CDR3 length equals 12 residues. CDR3 loop: CASSYQGNEQFF. CDR3 coding DNA: TGTGCCAGCAGTTATCAGGGCAATGAGCAGTTCTTC.

This chain uses TRBV11-2 with TRBJ2-1, with TRBD2 identical over 13 bases. Trimming removed 1 base from V and 7 bases from J; junction bases left unmatched: 4. From germline, CDR1 is SGHAT and CDR2 FQNNGV. CDR3 size: 16 residues. CDR3 residues: CASSLVGLAGVNEQFF. The CDR3 DNA is TGTGCCAGCAGCTTAGTAGGACTAGCGGGAGTTAATGAGCAGTTCTTC.

The CDR3 protein is CASSFKQGTEQFF. Here the CDR3 DNA reads TGCGCCAGCAGCTTCAAACAGGGTACTGAGCAGTTCTTC. The rearrangement joins TRBV5-1 to TRBJ2-1; D is possibly TRBD1 (6 bases). Germline V gene sequence: CDR1 SGHRS, CDR2 YFSETQ. This CDR3 region has 13 residues. Trimming removed 2 bases at V and 9 bases at J, with 12 bases between.

J is TRBJ2-3 and V is TRBV5-1; 11 bases line up with TRBD1. CDR3 size: 14 residues. V shed 4 bases and J 9 bases; nucleotides not matched to a gene: 7. Germline V gene data show CDR1 as SGHRS and CDR2 as YFSETQ. As DNA, the CDR3 is TGCGCCAGCAGCCCGGGGACAGGGGGTTTCACGCAGTATTTT. Translating it yields CASSPGTGGFTQYF. Variable domain in full (rest from reference TRBV5-1 and TRBJ2-3): KAGVTQTPRYLIKTRGQQVTLSCSPISGHRSVSWYQQTPGQGLQFLFEYFSETQRNKGNFPGRFSGRQFSNSRSEMNVSTLELGDSALYLCASSPGTGGFTQYFGPGTRLTVL.

This chain joins TRBV27 and TRBJ1-2; D is unclear. Germline V gene lookup returns CDR1 MNHEY and CDR2 SMNVEV (reference sequence). The CDR3 is 15 amino acids. The V end lost 1 base, the J end lost 2 bases, and 11 bases lay between the germline ends. The CDR3 protein is CASSLFGFGNYGYTF. DNA of the CDR3: TGTGCCAGCAGTTTATTCGGGTTCGGCAACTATGGCTACACCTTC.

This chain uses TRBV18 with TRBJ2-1, with D hard to call. CDR3 length: 13 residues. Germline CDR1 and CDR2: KGHSH and LQKENI. V was shortened by 0 bases and J by 7 bases, with 7 bases between the two germline ends. In nucleotides, the CDR3 is TGTGCCAGCTCACCACCTTCGCGGAATGAGCAGTTCTTC. It translates to CASSPPSRNEQFF.

The CDR3 protein is CASSLRLRQANTEAFF. The CDR3 nucleotides read TGTGCCAGCAGTTTAAGGTTGCGACAGGCCAACACTGAAGCTTTCTTT. The chain is built from TRBV27 and TRBJ1-1; the D gene is possibly TRBD1 (6 bases). Trimming removed 2 bases from V and 2 bases from J, with 15 bases in between. In germline, CDR1 is MNHEY, CDR2 SMNVEV (reference sequence). There are 16 residues in the CDR3.

V usage is TRBV10-3 and J usage is TRBJ2-1, with D possibly matching TRBD2 (6 bases). CDR3 length: 14 residues. V was clipped by 8 bases and J by 1 base, with 12 bases between them. Germline lookup yields CDR1 ENHRY and CDR2 SYGVKD. The CDR3 spells CAILLAKSYNEQFF. CDR3 DNA sequence: TGTGCCATCCTCCTAGCGAAATCCTACAATGAGCAGTTCTTC.

The chain combines TRBV20-1 with TRBJ2-7, with TRBD1 as a possible D gene (5 bases). The CDR3 totals 11 residues. V dropped 4 bases and J dropped 7 bases, with 11 bases sitting between them. Germline CDR1 DFQATT, CDR2 SNEGSKA (reference sequence). The CDR3 DNA is TGCAGTGCTAAGGACCAGGGAGAGCAGTACTTC. Translated: CSAKDQGEQYF.

V gene TRBV2 combines with J gene TRBJ1-5, with unresolved D. Germline values: CDR1 SNHLY, CDR2 FYNNEI. There are 13 residues in the CDR3. With 8 bases removed from V and 0 bases from J, the gap between germline ends came to 8 bases. This CDR3 reads CASLGGSNQPQHF. The CDR3 DNA sequence: TGTGCCAGCTTGGGAGGTAGCAATCAGCCCCAGCATTTT.